The source of this T cell receptor (beta chain) is a study of metastatic and nonmetastatic thyroid tumors. The wider study: A comparison of repertoires was made across blood and tumor or nodule tissue from malignant and benign thyroid patients. Overall study results and limits: As reported, TCR beta diversity in blood and tumor was significantly higher in malignant thyroid tumors than in benign nodules.

By proportion, this clone is medium-sized. The antigen remains undetermined. Germline V gene data show CDR1 as MNHNS and CDR2 as SASEGT. The CDR3 extends over 14 amino acids. Trimming at V came to 6 bases and at J to 3 bases, leaving 8 bases not matched to a gene. As handled by the study authors: CDR3 was compared across clinicopathological groups, and the resulting differences were used to build a distant-metastasis classifier for papillary thyroid cancer. MiXCR reprocessed the PCR reads for TCRdb. The V and J calls were not made by the authors but by TCRdb's processing. The sample has approximately 12,000 clones; roughly 30% are singletons. Prior to thyroid surgery, none of the patients had received any treatment.

The chain employs TRBV6-1 and TRBJ2-7; 7 nucleotides line up with TRBD2. The sequencing sample was made of tumor tissue. The source is a female donor with papillary thyroid cancer or a benign thyroid nodule (not recorded which). Some clones in this sample may be carry-over from other donors' samples. For the CDR3, the DNA is TGTGCCAGCAGCCCTAGGGGCGGGAGCTACGAGCAGTACTTC. Protein: CASSPRGGSYEQYF.